This entry lists 12 T cell receptor beta chains sequenced from one sample in a study of OX40 agonist ivuxolimab in advanced cancers. Sequencing was performed with immunoSEQ multiplex PCR; in TCRdb, only in-frame clones are kept and a portion is missing. The sample shows about 28,000 clones, 90% of them seen only once. This specimen was CD4+ or CD8+ T cells sorted from blood, taken in a trial of the OX40 agonist ivuxolimab. These receptor sequences come from an adult with an advanced solid tumor such as melanoma, head and neck, liver or kidney cancer.

The chain joins TRBV29-1 to TRBJ1-2, with 9 bases identical to TRBD1. Germline V CDR1 and CDR2: SQVTM, ANQGSEA. With 4 bases clipped from V and 4 bases from J, the junction kept 10 bases outside the gene matches. This CDR3 comprises 15 residues. Here the CDR3 DNA reads TGCAGCGTTGGGACTGACAGGGGGATCGCCTATGGCTACACCTTC. It codes for CSVGTDRGIAYGYTF.

The rearrangement links TRBV5-5 to TRBJ2-7, with 11 bases matching TRBD2. Germline V gene sequence: CDR1 SGHKS, CDR2 YYEKEE (reference sequence). The V and J ends lost 1 base and 2 bases, in that order; junction bases with no gene match: 8. The CDR3 is made up of 17 amino acids. The CDR3 protein is CASSLTIGLAGAYEQYF. The CDR3 DNA is TGTGCCAGCAGCTTGACGATAGGACTAGCGGGCGCCTACGAGCAGTACTTC.

J is TRBJ2-5 and V is TRBV7-9, with 10 bases identical to TRBD1. The CDR3 is made up of 15 amino acids. Per the germline V gene, CDR1 is SEHNR and CDR2 is FQNEAQ (reference sequence). Losses at the gene ends were 5 bases for V and 5 bases for J; bases not matched to a gene: 8. CDR3 residues: CASSPDRGRGETQYF. In nucleotides, the CDR3 is TGTGCCAGCAGCCCAGACAGGGGGCGCGGGGAGACCCAGTACTTC.

This chain connects TRBV2 to TRBJ2-7, with 8 bases lining up with TRBD2. Germline CDR1 SNHLY, CDR2 FYNNEI. The CDR3 is 15 residues long. V lost 2 bases and J lost 3; bases outside the gene matches: 6. In DNA, the CDR3 is TGTGCCAGCAGTGAAATTTCGCGGGAGGACTACGAGCAGTACTTC. Translating it yields CASSEISREDYEQYF.

The genes are TRBV21-1 and TRBJ2-7; the table's D call TRBD1 went unverified against the DNA. TRBV21-1 is given as a pseudogene. The CDR3 length is 14 residues. The chain's CDR3 is CASSNGRGSHEQYF. The CDR3 DNA reads TGTGCCAGCAGCAACGGCAGGGGGTCCCACGAGCAGTACTTC.

The chain uses TRBV2 and TRBJ2-4; TRBD2 is a possible D gene (6 bases). Germline lookup yields CDR1 SNHLY and CDR2 FYNNEI. Trimming cost V 0 bases and J 5 bases, with 14 bases left between them. The CDR3 is made up of 16 amino acids. The chain's CDR3 is CASSEAWDFQENIQYF. The CDR3 DNA follows: TGTGCCAGCAGTGAAGCTTGGGACTTCCAGGAAAACATTCAGTACTTC.

The chain combines TRBV5-1 with TRBJ2-6, with 8 bases that match TRBD1. The CDR3 is 17 residues long. Germline CDR1 reads SGHRS; CDR2 reads YFSETQ. With V trimmed by 2 bases and J by 0 bases, 4 bases remained unmatched. The CDR3 DNA reads TGCGCCAGCAGCTTACACAGGGGGTACTCTGGGGCCAACGTCCTGACTTTC. It encodes CASSLHRGYSGANVLTF.

The chain joins TRBV7-2 to TRBJ2-1; no firm D call. Trimming left V 2 bases short and J 7 bases short, with 12 bases between. This CDR3 contains 14 residues. Germline-derived CDR1 and CDR2 are SGHTA and FQGNSA. The CDR3 is CASSLIEYYNEQFF. Here the CDR3 DNA reads TGTGCCAGCAGCTTAATTGAGTACTATAATGAGCAGTTCTTC.

The CDR3 spells CSVPGLAEYNEQFF. CDR3 DNA sequence: TGCAGCGTACCAGGACTAGCGGAATACAATGAGCAGTTCTTC. V and J are TRBV29-1 and TRBJ2-1, with 10 bases identical to TRBD2. Germline CDR1 reads SQVTM; CDR2 reads ANQGSEA. The CDR3 runs 14 residues. V lost 6 bases to trimming and J lost 4 bases; unmatched junction nucleotides: 6.

The sample holds one count of this clone. V and J are TRBV30 and TRBJ2-1, with D unresolved. V gave up 3 bases and J gave up 3 bases, with 6 bases separating them. Germline-derived CDR1 and CDR2 are GTSNPN and SVGIG (reference sequence). The length of the CDR3 is 12 residues. The CDR3 region is CAWRIRYNEQFF. CDR3 bases: TGTGCCTGGAGGATACGCTACAATGAGCAGTTCTTC. The full variable domain, its missing parts supplied by reference TRBV30 and TRBJ2-1, is SQTIHQWPATLVQPVGSPLSLECTVEGTSNPNLYWYRQAAGRGLQLLFYSVGIGQISSEVPQNLSASRPQDRQFILSSKKLLLSDSGFYLCAWRIRYNEQFFGPGTRLTVL.

The CDR3 sequence is CASSGQQGGSGELFF. The CDR3 DNA follows: TGTGCCAGTAGTGGACAACAGGGGGGTTCCGGGGAGCTGTTTTTT. The V and J genes are TRBV19 and TRBJ2-2, with TRBD1 identical over 8 bases. The CDR3 has 15 amino acids. The V gene's germline CDR1 is LNHDA and CDR2 SQIVND (reference sequence). After removal of 5 bases from V and 6 bases from J, the junction contained 8 bases not matched to a gene. Drawing the rest from reference TRBV19 and TRBJ2-2, the complete variable domain is DGGITQSPKYLFRKEGQNVTLSCEQNLNHDAMYWYRQDPGQGLRLIYYSQIVNDFQKGDIAEGYSVSREKKESFPLTVTSAQKNPTAFYLCASSGQQGGSGELFFGEGSRLTVL.

This chain joins TRBV7-2 and TRBJ2-1, with 13 bases lining up with TRBD2. CDR3 length: 16 amino acids. Germline V gene lookup returns CDR1 SGHTA and CDR2 FQGNSA. V shed 4 bases, J shed 3 bases, and the junction held 3 bases outside the gene matches. CDR3 sequence: CASSSWTSGSYNEQFF. As DNA, the CDR3 is TGTGCCAGCAGCTCGTGGACTAGCGGGAGCTACAATGAGCAGTTCTTC. Full variable domain (remainder filled in from reference TRBV7-2 and TRBJ2-1): GAGVSQSPSNKVTEKGKDVELRCDPISGHTALYWYRQSLGQGLEFLIYFQGNSAPDKSGLPSDRFSAERTGGSVSTLTIQRTQQEDSAVYLCASSSWTSGSYNEQFFGPGTRLTVL.